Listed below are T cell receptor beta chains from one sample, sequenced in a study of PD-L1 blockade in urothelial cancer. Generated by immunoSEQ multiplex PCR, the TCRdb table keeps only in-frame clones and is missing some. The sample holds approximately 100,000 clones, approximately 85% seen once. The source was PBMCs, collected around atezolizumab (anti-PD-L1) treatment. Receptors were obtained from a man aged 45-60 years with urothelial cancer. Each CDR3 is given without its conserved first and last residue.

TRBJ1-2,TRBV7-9,ASSLSNGYT
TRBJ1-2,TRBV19,ASTNRVYGYT
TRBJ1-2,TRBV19,ATNRGIDGYT
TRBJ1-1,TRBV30,AFRQGNTEAF
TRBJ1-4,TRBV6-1,AGREGPSEKLF
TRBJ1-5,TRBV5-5,ASSIRDRGLGSVPQH
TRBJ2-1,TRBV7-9,ASSPPASGSIDEQF
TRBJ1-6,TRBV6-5,ASSYPRTRGDSPLH
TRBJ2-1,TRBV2,ASSDTGGSYNEQF
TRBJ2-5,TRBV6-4,ASSRPGTSWETQY
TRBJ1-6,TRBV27,ASSLSGQGATYNSPLH
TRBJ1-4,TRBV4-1,ASSQGDRAYGKLF
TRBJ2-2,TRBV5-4,ASSLISGRGTGELF
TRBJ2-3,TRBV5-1,ASSWGLAGVLGTDTQY
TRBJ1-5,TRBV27,ASSFLRGGQPQH
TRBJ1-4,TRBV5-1,ASSQAGSNEKLF
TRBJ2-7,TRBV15,ATSRVVQADEQY
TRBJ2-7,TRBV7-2,ASSLGRWESGRNEQY
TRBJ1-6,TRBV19,ASSTGTVTVIGMGSPLH
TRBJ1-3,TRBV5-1,ASSPGASGNTIY
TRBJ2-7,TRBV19,ASSPVAGGTYEQY
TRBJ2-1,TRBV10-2,ASSEGLAGEGGGYNEQF
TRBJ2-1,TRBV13,ASSFGQNNEQF
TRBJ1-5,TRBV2,ASSESPLSNQPQH
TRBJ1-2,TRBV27,ASSLGGGLGGYT
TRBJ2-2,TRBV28,ASLNRGAGTGELF
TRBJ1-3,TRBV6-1,ASIRTGGSGNTIY
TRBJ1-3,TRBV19,ASRKSRGSGNTIY
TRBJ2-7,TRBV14,ASSQVPLLRDVTYEQY
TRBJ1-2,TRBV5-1,ASSPGDRELYT
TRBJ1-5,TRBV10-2,ASSGQLGQPQH
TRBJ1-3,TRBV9,ASSEGQGGAGNTIY
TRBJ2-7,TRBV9,ASSLGITGQGSYEQY
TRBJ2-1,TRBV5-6,ASSETGGSSYNEQF
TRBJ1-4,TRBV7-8,ASSVNTGNEKLF